The 7 T cell receptor beta chains below were found in one sample sequenced in a study of shared clonotypes between healthy human individuals. The assay was immunoSEQ multiplex PCR, and TCRdb's table has in-frame clones only and misses some. The sample holds some 89,000 clones, roughly two thirds seen once. Specimen: memory CD8+ T cells sorted from blood. Sample subset: CD45RO+ cells pooled with CCR7-negative TemRA cells. Receptors were obtained from a man younger than 40 in good health.

This clone was found many times. The chain couples TRBV9 to TRBJ1-1; no clear D gene. V was cut by 4 bases and J by 1 base, with 8 bases left in between. The CDR3 runs to 13 residues. Per the germline V gene, CDR1 is SGDLS and CDR2 is YYNGEE. CDR3 sequence (DNA): TGTGCCAGCAGCTTCACAGAGAACACTGAAGCTTTCTTT. This codes for CASSFTENTEAFF.

The chain links TRBV6-5 to TRBJ1-5; TRBD1 might be the D (5 bases). The CDR3 extends over 15 amino acids. Germline lookup yields CDR1 MNHEY and CDR2 SVGAGI. V shed 0 bases and J shed 7 bases, with 13 bases lying between them. CDR3 sequence reads: CASSYSEGRWQPQHF. CDR3 nucleotides: TGTGCCAGCAGTTACTCTGAGGGGAGGTGGCAGCCCCAGCATTTT.

The chain recombines TRBV5-4 with TRBJ2-1, with 8 bases matching TRBD2. Germline V CDR1 and CDR2: SGHNT, YYREEE (reference sequence). After removal of 1 base from V and 0 bases from J, the junction contained 6 bases not matched to a gene. This CDR3 comprises 17 residues. CDR3 sequence reads: CASSLLGGGISYNEQFF. The CDR3 coding sequence is TGTGCCAGCAGCTTGCTCGGGGGGGGAATCTCCTACAATGAGCAGTTCTTC. Supplemented by reference TRBV5-4 and TRBJ2-1, the full variable domain reads ETGVTQSPTHLIKTRGQQVTLRCSSQSGHNTVSWYQQALGQGPQFIFQYYREEENGRGNFPPRFSGLQFPNYSSELNVNALELDDSALYLCASSLLGGGISYNEQFFGPGTRLTVL.

The chain couples TRBV27 to TRBJ2-5, with 7 bases aligning to TRBD1. Trimming took 4 bases from V and 2 from J; bases not matched to a gene: 4. CDR3 length: 14 residues. Germline CDR1 reads MNHEY; CDR2 reads SMNVEV (reference sequence). CDR3: CASSSLQGQETQYF. CDR3 coding DNA: TGTGCCAGCAGTTCTCTACAGGGGCAAGAGACCCAGTACTTC.

To note about this clone: The likely explanation is a read error, given a far larger clone one base away. The V call is TRBV13, the J call TRBJ1-2; D is unresolved. The V gene's germline CDR1 is PRHDT and CDR2 FYEKMQ (reference sequence). The CDR3 spans 13 residues. The CDR3 bases are TGTGCCAGCAGTTTGACATCCCACTATGGTTACACCTTC. Its translation is CASSLTSHYGYTF.

Details on this clone: One end of the junction fails to match germline, which may point to a read error. The chain has TRBV7-9 and TRBJ2-7; D might be TRBD2 (6 bases). This CDR3 contains 15 residues. CDR1 is SEHNR, CDR2 FQNEAQ, per germline (reference sequence). CDR3 region: CASSTQGLNTYGQYF. The CDR3 DNA follows: TGTGCCAGCAGCACCCAGGGACTGAATACCTACGGGCAGTACTTC.

This clone was recorded only once. The chain employs TRBV25-1 and TRBJ2-4; the D is unclear. Germline V gene lookup returns CDR1 MGHDK and CDR2 SYGVNS. The CDR3 is 14 amino acids. V gave up 4 bases and J gave up 0 bases, with 7 bases separating them. CDR3 residues: CASSADLAKNIQYF. The CDR3 DNA follows: TGTGCCAGCAGTGCAGATTTAGCCAAAAACATTCAGTACTTC.